The TCR beta chain described here comes from a study of shared clonotypes between healthy human individuals. Study-level points and caveats: Sampling covered blood only; tissue repertoires likely differ.

Points on this clone: Its target is unknown.

Libraries were prepared by immunoSEQ multiplex PCR; TCRdb keeps only in-frame clonotypes and omits some of them. The sample has roughly 2.5 million clones; approximately 90% are singletons. Germline CDR1 reads MGHRA; CDR2 reads YSYEKL. CDR3 size: 16 residues. This clonotype originated in a man between 18 and 29 years old in good health. The V call is TRBV4-1, the J call TRBJ2-5, with D uncertain. The assigned J gene may be wrong: the sequence end matches TRBJ2-7 better. The sample taken for sequencing was naive CD4+ T cells sorted from blood. This sample's subset: CD45RA+ positively selected. CDR3: CASRAGALSGSYEQYF. As DNA, the CDR3 is TGCGCCAGCAGGGCAGGAGCCCTCAGTGGATCCTACGAGCAGTACTTC.